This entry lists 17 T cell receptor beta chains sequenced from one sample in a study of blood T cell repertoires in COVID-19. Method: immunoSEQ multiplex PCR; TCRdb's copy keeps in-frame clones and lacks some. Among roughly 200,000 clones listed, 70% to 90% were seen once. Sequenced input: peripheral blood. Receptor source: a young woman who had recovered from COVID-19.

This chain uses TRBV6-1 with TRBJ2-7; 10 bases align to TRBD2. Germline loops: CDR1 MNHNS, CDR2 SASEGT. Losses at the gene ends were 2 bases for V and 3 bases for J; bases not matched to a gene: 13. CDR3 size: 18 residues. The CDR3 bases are TGTGCCAGCAGTGAATGGGCTAGCGGGGGACTACTTCACTACGAGCAGTACTTC. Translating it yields CASSEWASGGLLHYEQYF.

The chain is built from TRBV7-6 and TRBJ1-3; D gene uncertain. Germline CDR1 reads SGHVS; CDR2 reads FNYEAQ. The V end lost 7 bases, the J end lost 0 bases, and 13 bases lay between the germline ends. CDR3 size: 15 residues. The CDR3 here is CASISQEFSGNTIYF. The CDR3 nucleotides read TGTGCCAGCATCTCTCAGGAATTCTCTGGAAACACCATATATTTT.

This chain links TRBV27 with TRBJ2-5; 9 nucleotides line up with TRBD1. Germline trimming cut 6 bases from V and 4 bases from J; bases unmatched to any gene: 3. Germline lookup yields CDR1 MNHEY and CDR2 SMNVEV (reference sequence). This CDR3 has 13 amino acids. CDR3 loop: CASRTGGSETQYF. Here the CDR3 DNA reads TGTGCCAGCAGGACAGGGGGATCAGAGACCCAGTACTTC.

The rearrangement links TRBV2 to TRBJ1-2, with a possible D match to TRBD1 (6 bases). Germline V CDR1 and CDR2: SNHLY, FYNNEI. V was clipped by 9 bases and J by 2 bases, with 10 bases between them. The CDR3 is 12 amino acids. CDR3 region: CARRQGNYGYTF. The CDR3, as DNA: TGTGCCAGGAGGCAGGGGAACTATGGCTACACCTTC.

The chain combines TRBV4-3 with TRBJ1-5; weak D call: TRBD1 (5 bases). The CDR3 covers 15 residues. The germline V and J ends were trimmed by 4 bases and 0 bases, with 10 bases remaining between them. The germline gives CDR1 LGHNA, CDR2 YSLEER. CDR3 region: CASSPGPYSNQPQHF. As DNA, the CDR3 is TGCGCCAGCAGCCCAGGGCCCTATAGCAATCAGCCCCAGCATTTT.

CDR3 bases: TGCGCCAGCAGCCTCGACAGACTGAACACTGAAGCTTTCTTT. Amino acids: CASSLDRLNTEAFF. The chain has TRBV4-1 and TRBJ1-1; D may be TRBD1 (5 bases). The CDR3 contains 14 residues. Germline assignment: CDR1 MGHRA and CDR2 YSYEKL. Trimming removed 4 bases from V and 0 bases from J, with 9 bases in between.

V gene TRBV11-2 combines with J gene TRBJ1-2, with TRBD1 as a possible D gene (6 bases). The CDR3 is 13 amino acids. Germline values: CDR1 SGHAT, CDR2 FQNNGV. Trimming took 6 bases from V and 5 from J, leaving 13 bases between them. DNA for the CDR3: TGTGCCAGCAGGGAACTGACAGGTTATGGCTACACCTTC. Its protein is CASRELTGYGYTF. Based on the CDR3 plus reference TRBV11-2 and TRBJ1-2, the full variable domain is EAGVAQSPRYKIIEKRQSVAFWCNPISGHATLYWYQQILGQGPKLLIQFQNNGVVDDSQLPKDRFSAERLKGVDSTLKIQPAKLEDSAVYLCASRELTGYGYTFGSGTRLTVV.

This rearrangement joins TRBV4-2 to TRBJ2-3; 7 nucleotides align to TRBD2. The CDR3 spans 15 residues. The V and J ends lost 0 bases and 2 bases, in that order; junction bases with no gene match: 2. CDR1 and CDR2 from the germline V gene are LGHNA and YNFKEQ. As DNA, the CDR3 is TGTGCCAGCAGCCAAGAGGCGGGAGTCACAGATACGCAGTATTTT. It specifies CASSQEAGVTDTQYF.

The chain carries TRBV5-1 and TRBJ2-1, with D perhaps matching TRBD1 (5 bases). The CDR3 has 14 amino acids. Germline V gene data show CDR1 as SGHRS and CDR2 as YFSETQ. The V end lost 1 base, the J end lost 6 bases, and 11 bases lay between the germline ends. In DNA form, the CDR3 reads TGCGCCAGCAGCTTGAGGGGCTATGGCAATGAGCAGTTCTTC. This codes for CASSLRGYGNEQFF. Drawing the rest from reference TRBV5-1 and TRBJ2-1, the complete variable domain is KAGVTQTPRYLIKTRGQQVTLSCSPISGHRSVSWYQQTPGQGLQFLFEYFSETQRNKGNFPGRFSGRQFSNSRSEMNVSTLELGDSALYLCASSLRGYGNEQFFGPGTRLTVL.

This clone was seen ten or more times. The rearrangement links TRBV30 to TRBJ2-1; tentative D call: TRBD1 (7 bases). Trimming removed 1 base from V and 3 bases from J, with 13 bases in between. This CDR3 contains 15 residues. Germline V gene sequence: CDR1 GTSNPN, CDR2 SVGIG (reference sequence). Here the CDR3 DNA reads TGTGCCTGGAGTGGGGGCGGGACAGACTACAATGAGCAGTTCTTC. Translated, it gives CAWSGGGTDYNEQFF.

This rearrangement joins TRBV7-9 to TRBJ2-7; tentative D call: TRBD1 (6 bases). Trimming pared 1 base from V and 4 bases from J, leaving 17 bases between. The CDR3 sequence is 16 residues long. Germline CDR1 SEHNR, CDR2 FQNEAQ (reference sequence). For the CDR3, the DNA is TGTGCCAGCAGCTTAGTTAGCTCGGGACACTTGTACGAGCAGTACTTC. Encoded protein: CASSLVSSGHLYEQYF. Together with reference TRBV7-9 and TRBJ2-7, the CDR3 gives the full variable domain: DTGVSQNPRHKITKRGQNVTFRCDPISEHNRLYWYRQTLGQGPEFLTYFQNEAQLEKSRLLSDRFSAERPKGSFSTLEIQRTEQGDSAMYLCASSLVSSGHLYEQYFGPGTRLTVT.

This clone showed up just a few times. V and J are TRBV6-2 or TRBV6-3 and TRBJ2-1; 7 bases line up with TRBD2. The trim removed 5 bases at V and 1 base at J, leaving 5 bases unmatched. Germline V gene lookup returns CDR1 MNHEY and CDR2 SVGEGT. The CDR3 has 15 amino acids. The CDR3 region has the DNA TGTGCCAGCAGTACTAGCGTTTTATCCTACAATGAGCAGTTCTTC. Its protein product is CASSTSVLSYNEQFF.

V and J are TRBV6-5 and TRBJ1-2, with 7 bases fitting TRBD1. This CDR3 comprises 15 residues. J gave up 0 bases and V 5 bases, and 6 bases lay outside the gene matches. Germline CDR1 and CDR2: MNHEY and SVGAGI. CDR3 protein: CASSNDRAPNYGYTF. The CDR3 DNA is TGTGCCAGCAGTAACGACAGGGCCCCTAACTATGGCTACACCTTC.

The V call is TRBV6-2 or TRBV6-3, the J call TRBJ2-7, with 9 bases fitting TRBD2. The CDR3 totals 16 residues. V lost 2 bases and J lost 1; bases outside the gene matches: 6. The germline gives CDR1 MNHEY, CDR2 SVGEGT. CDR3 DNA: TGTGCCAGCAGTTACCGGCTAGCGGGGACTTCCTACGAGCAGTACTTC. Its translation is CASSYRLAGTSYEQYF.

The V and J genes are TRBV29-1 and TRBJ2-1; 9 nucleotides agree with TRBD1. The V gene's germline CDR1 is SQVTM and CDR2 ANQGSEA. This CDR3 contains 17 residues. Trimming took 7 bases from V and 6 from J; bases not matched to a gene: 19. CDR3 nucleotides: TGCAGCGCGATCCCAGGACAGGGACAGGGTAGGGTCAATGAGCAGTTCTTC. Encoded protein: CSAIPGQGQGRVNEQFF.

The CDR3 DNA reads as TGTGCCAGCAGCTCTAGCGGGGAGGGCCTTCACGAGCAGTACTTC. Encoded protein: CASSSSGEGLHEQYF. This chain links TRBV13 with TRBJ2-7, with 9 bases aligning to TRBD2. Germline V gene sequence: CDR1 PRHDT, CDR2 FYEKMQ (reference sequence). J lost 5 bases, V lost 4 bases, and 9 bases had no gene match. This CDR3 has 15 residues.

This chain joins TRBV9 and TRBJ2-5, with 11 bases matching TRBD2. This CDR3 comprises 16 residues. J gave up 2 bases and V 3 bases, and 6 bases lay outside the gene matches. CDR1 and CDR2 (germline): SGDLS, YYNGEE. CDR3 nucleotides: TGTGCCAGCAGCGCACTAGCGGGAGTTGGGCAAGAGACCCAGTACTTC. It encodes CASSALAGVGQETQYF.